The clone carrying this TCR beta chain was counted between two and nine times. What it binds is unknown. The sample comes from a study of T cell repertoires in cytomegalovirus infection. Study at large: Matching HLA type, along with CMV infection, was indicated by public TCR beta signatures.

The germline gives CDR1 MGHRA, CDR2 YSYEKL. The CDR3 runs 13 residues. V was trimmed by 4 bases and J by 7 bases, leaving 13 bases between them. TCRdb ran MiXCR on the reads and lists one entry per CDR3 protein. Of approximately 260,000 distinct CDR3 sequences detected, 17% appear once; the ten largest clones hold approximately 44%. Findings and limits, study-wide: Clonotype analysis showed dominance of the ex vivo response by HLA-C-restricted CMV-specific TCR beta clonotypes.

This chain joins TRBV4-1 and TRBJ1-1; D remains unclear. The clonotype originates from a human donor in good health (CMV status not recorded). Some clones in this sample may be carry-over from other donors' samples. The sample consisted of CD8+ T cells from PBMCs. For the CDR3, the DNA is TGCGCCAGCAGCCTTCGGGTCCCCAATGAAGCTTTCTTT. Its protein is CASSLRVPNEAFF.